Here is one T cell receptor (beta chain) with its context. Its cognate antigen is unknown. V lost 5 bases and J lost 5; bases outside the gene matches: 3. This CDR3 comprises 13 residues. Germline V gene data show CDR1 as SGHAT and CDR2 as FQNNGV. The data were obtained in a study of cytomegalovirus exposure and HLA in healthy donors. Each donor's status was that of a healthy bone marrow donor. Study-wide results and caveats: Specificity for CMV antigens was confirmed in vitro for a few of the CMV-associated chains. A missense variant in DCLRE1C was later tied to TCR beta V- and J-gene trimming. The authors excluded some V segments, including TRBV6-2 and TRBV6-3, as indistinguishable.

60 Vbeta and 13 Jbeta primers were used in PCR. Libraries were prepared by immunoSEQ multiplex PCR; TCRdb keeps only in-frame clonotypes and omits some of them. Of 140,000 to 150,000 clones listed, approximately 70% are singletons. Sequenced: PBMCs. The clonotype originates from a woman in her sixties in good health and CMV-seropositive. This chain joins TRBV11-2 and TRBJ2-7; 10 bases map to TRBD1. CDR3 DNA sequence: TGTGCCAGCAGCGGACAGGGGGGGAACGAGCAGTACTTC. This codes for CASSGQGGNEQYF.